The source of this T cell receptor (beta chain) is a study of PD-L1 blockade in urothelial cancer. Looking at the study overall: Blood was evaluated 3 weeks (second dose) and 6 weeks after therapy began. Blood samples contained a median 141,255 T cells.

Synthetic TCR analog templates were spiked into each PCR. Repertoires were generated with immunoSEQ multiplex PCR, while TCRdb's copy carries only in-frame clones and drops some. This table holds under 95,000 clones, roughly 84% found once. Time point specified: pretreatment peripheral blood. All patients carried locally advanced or metastatic urothelial carcinoma. Trimming took 6 bases from V and 1 from J; bases not matched to a gene: 9. The V gene's germline CDR1 is SQVTM and CDR2 ANQGSEA. The CDR3 has 15 residues. Sequenced here: PBMCs, sampled around atezolizumab (anti-PD-L1) treatment. This chain uses TRBV29-1 with TRBJ2-5; 9 nucleotides align to TRBD1. The receptor was derived from a woman in her 70s with urothelial cancer. The CDR3 loop reads CSVIGGTGSQETQYF. In DNA, the CDR3 is TGCAGCGTCATCGGCGGGACAGGGTCCCAAGAGACCCAGTACTTC.